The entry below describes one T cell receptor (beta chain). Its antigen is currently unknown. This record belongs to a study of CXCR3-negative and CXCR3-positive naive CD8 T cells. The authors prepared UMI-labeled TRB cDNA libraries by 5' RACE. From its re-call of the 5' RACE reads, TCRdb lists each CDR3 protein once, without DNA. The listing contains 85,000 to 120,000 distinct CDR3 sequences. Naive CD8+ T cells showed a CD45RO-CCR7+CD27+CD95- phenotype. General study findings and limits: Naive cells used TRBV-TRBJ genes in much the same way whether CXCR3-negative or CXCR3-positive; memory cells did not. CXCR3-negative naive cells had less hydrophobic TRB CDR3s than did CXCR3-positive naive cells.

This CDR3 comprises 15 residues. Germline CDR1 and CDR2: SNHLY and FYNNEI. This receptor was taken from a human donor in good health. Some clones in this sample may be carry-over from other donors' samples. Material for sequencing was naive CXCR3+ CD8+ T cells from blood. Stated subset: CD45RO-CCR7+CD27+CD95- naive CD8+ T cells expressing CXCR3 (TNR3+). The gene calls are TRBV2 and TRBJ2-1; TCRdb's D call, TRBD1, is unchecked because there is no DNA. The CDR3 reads CASSAGQGAYNEQFF.